This TCR beta chain came from a study of T cells in Graves' hyperthyroidism and ophthalmopathy. At the level of the study: Peripheral blood was collected at initial diagnosis, before any treatment.

Disease duration was under 3 months in the ophthalmopathy patients, who also had a Clinical Activity Score of at least 3 and a NOSPECS grade of at least 4. For the diagnoses, clinical symptoms, serum thyroxine and TRAb, thyroid ultrasound and orbital computed tomography were used. Study-level points and caveats: Model output signaled ophthalmopathy a median approximately six months ahead of onset.

Amplified TCR beta CDR3 regions derived from RNA transcripts. First-round RT-PCR targeting the TCR CDR3 was performed with the HTBI primer set. TCRdb re-analysed the multiplex PCR reads in MiXCR, keeping a single row per CDR3 protein. In the table there are about 640,000 distinct CDR3 sequences, roughly 20% of which are singletons. With regard to this clonotype: The antigen remains undetermined.

Sequenced input: blood. The TCR sequence derives from a young man with Graves' ophthalmopathy.

The CDR3, as DNA: TGTGCCAGCAGCCGCGGACAGGGAAGGAACGAGCAGTACTTC. Its translation is CASSRGQGRNEQYF. The chain employs TRBV5-6 and TRBJ2-7; 8 nucleotides align to TRBD1. This CDR3 is built from 14 residues. J lost 5 bases, V lost 4 bases, and 8 bases had no gene match. The germline V gene has CDR1 SGHDT and CDR2 YYEEEE.